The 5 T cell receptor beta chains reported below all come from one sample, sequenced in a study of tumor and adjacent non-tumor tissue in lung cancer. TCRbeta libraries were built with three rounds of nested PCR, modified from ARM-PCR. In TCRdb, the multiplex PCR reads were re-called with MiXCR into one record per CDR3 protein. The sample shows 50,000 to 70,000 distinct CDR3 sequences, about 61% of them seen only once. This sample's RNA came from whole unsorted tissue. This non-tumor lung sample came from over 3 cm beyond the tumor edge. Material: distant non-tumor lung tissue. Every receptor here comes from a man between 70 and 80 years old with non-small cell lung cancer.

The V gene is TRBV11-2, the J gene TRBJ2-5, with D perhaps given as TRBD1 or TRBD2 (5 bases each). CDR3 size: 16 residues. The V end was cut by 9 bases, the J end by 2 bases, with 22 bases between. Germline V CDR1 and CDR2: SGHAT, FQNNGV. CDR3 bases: TGTGCCAGTGGCTTAGATGGGGCTAGCCTTCAAGAGACCCAGTACTTC. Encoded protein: CASGLDGASLQETQYF.

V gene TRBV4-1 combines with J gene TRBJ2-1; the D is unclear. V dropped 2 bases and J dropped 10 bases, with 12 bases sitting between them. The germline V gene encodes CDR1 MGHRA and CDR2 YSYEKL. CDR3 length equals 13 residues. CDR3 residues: CASSQLEIHEQFF. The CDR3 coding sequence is TGCGCCAGCAGCCAACTAGAAATCCACGAGCAGTTCTTC.

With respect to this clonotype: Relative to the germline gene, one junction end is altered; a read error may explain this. CDR3 in amino acids: CASGPGHNYDEQFF. DNA of the CDR3: TGTGCCAGCGGACCGGGACACAACTACGATGAGCAGTTCTTC. The chain uses TRBV11-2 and TRBJ2-1; TRBD1 might be the D (6 bases). Per germline, CDR1 SGHAT and CDR2 FQNNGV. The CDR3 consists of 14 residues.

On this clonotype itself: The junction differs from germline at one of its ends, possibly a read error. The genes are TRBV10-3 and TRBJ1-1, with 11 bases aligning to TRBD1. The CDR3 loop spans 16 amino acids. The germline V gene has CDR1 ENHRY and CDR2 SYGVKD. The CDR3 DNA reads TGTGCGATCAGTGAAATCCGGGACAGGGGGTCGACTGAAGCTTTCTTT. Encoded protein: CAISEIRDRGSTEAFF.

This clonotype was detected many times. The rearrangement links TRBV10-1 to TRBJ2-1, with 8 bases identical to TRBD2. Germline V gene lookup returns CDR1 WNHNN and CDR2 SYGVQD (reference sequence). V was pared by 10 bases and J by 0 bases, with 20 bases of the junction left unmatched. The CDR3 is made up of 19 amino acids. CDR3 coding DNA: TGCGCCATAGCGGGGAGCAGGGGTTACCATAGTAGCTCCTACAATGAGCAGTTCTTC. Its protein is CAIAGSRGYHSSSYNEQFF.